This T cell receptor beta chain was retrieved from a study of Tregs in tolerant kidney transplant recipients. General observations from the study: Donor-specific Treg expansion exceeded global Treg expansion in tolerant patients, suggesting antigen drive.

Clones were sequenced by immunoSEQ multiplex PCR, and TCRdb holds only the in-frame ones, with some missing. The sample consists of about 94,000 clones, 93% of them appearing once. Germline V gene sequence: CDR1 SGHTA, CDR2 FQGNSA. The CDR3 totals 15 residues. For this clone: The antigen is not known. The junction departs from germline at one end; a sequencing error may be responsible.

This clonotype was sampled from a human donor who received a combined kidney and bone marrow transplant. Sample: CD4+ T cells from blood, taken before the transplant. This sequence joins TRBV7-2 and TRBJ2-7; D may be TRBD1 or TRBD2 (6 bases each). CDR3 sequence reads: CAGSLGGHGTYEQYF. CDR3 sequence (DNA): TGTGCCGGCAGCTTAGGGGGGCATGGTACATACGAGCAGTACTTC.